These T cell receptor beta chains were read from a single sample in a study of T cells in Graves' hyperthyroidism and ophthalmopathy. TCRdb re-derived calls from the multiplex PCR reads in MiXCR, one entry per CDR3 protein. The sample gives under 750,000 distinct CDR3 sequences, roughly a sixth of which show up once; approximately 15% is in the top ten. Sequenced material: blood. The receptors shown here come from a woman aged 45 to 65 with Graves' hyperthyroidism that later progressed to Graves' ophthalmopathy. Both conserved end residues are part of each CDR3. The order of the fields is D gene, J gene, CDR3 length, V gene, clone size, CDR3 DNA, CDR3 protein. D genes are given only for firm matches. Clone size appears in some rows only: once, few, many, or a class for an expanded clone.

D: -; J: TRBJ1-2; length: 15; V: TRBV4-1; size: -; DNA: TGCGCCAGCAGCCAAGGGTGGGGAACAGACTATGGCTACACCTTC; CDR3: CASSQGWGTDYGYTF
D: -; J: TRBJ2-7; length: 14; V: TRBV10-3; size: few; DNA: TGTGCCATCACAAACGGCGCGACCTCCTACGAGCAGTACTTC; CDR3: CAITNGATSYEQYF
D: TRBD1; J: TRBJ2-3; length: 16; V: TRBV24-1; size: -; DNA: TGTGCCACCAGTGACAGAAACAGGGGTACAACAGATACGCAGTATTTT; CDR3: CATSDRNRGTTDTQYF
D: -; J: TRBJ2-7; length: 12; V: TRBV29-1; size: -; DNA: TGCAGCGTCCAAAGAGGTTCCTACGAGCAGTACTTC; CDR3: CSVQRGSYEQYF
D: -; J: TRBJ1-1; length: 15; V: TRBV12-3/TRBV12-4; size: many; DNA: TGTGCCAGCAGTTCGGGGGTCGGGATGGACACTGAAGCTTTCTTT; CDR3: CASSSGVGMDTEAFF
D: -; J: TRBJ2-3; length: 13; V: TRBV2; size: many; DNA: TGTGCCAGCAGGGAGCCCAGCACAGATACGCAGTATTTT; CDR3: CASREPSTDTQYF
D: TRBD1; J: TRBJ1-6; length: 15; V: TRBV3-1; size: many; DNA: TGTGCCAGCAGCCAAGATGGGACAGGCTATTCACCCCTCCACTTT; CDR3: CASSQDGTGYSPLHF
D: TRBD1; J: TRBJ2-7; length: 14; V: TRBV9; size: few; DNA: TGTGCCAGCAGCCCTAGTGGGACAGAGTACGAGCAGTACTTC; CDR3: CASSPSGTEYEQYF
D: -; J: TRBJ1-2; length: 15; V: TRBV11-2; size: many; DNA: TGTGCCAGCAGCTTAGAAGGGACACCTAACTATGGCTACACCTTC; CDR3: CASSLEGTPNYGYTF
D: -; J: TRBJ2-7; length: 13; V: TRBV2; size: -; DNA: TGTGCCAGCAGCTTTTCGCTTTCCTACGAGCAGTACTTC; CDR3: CASSFSLSYEQYF
D: -; J: TRBJ1-5; length: 12; V: TRBV12-5; size: -; DNA: TGTGCTAGTGGCACCCCTCAAGGGCCCCAGCATTTT; CDR3: CASGTPQGPQHF
D: -; J: TRBJ2-1; length: 13; V: TRBV7-2; size: few; DNA: TGTGCCAGCAGCGACCTAAGCTACAATGAGCAGTTCTTC; CDR3: CASSDLSYNEQFF
D: -; J: TRBJ1-1; length: 13; V: TRBV7-9; size: many; DNA: TGTGCCAGCGGGGGGGAAGACGACACTGAAGCTTTCTTT; CDR3: CASGGEDDTEAFF
D: TRBD1; J: TRBJ1-3; length: 15; V: TRBV11-2; size: -; DNA: TGTGCCAGCAGCTGGGCCGGGACAGGGGGAAACACCATATATTTT; CDR3: CASSWAGTGGNTIYF
D: -; J: TRBJ1-6; length: 13; V: TRBV5-1; size: few; DNA: TGCGCCAGCAGCCAAGACACCCTTTTACCCCTCCACTTT; CDR3: CASSQDTLLPLHF
D: TRBD1; J: TRBJ2-7; length: 13; V: TRBV5-1; size: few; DNA: TGCGCCAGCAGGTACGGGACAGCCTACGAGCAGTACTTC; CDR3: CASRYGTAYEQYF
D: -; J: TRBJ2-7; length: 13; V: TRBV3-1; size: few; DNA: TGTGCCAGCAGCCAGGGGGCTTACTACGAGCAGTACTTC; CDR3: CASSQGAYYEQYF
D: -; J: TRBJ2-6; length: 19; V: TRBV13; size: few; DNA: TGTGCCAGCAGCTCAGCTCGGTCAGGGGATCTGGCTGGGGCCAACGTCCTGACTTTC; CDR3: CASSSARSGDLAGANVLTF
D: -; J: TRBJ1-4; length: 13; V: TRBV7-9; size: few; DNA: TGTGCCAGCAGCTATCCGGGGGGTGAAAAACTGTTTTTT; CDR3: CASSYPGGEKLFF
D: TRBD1; J: TRBJ2-7; length: 14; V: TRBV12-5; size: few; DNA: TGTGCTAGTGCCCCCTGGCAGGGGGCGCGTGAGCAGTACTTC; CDR3: CASAPWQGAREQYF
D: -; J: TRBJ2-5; length: 13; V: TRBV29-1; size: few; DNA: TGCAGCGTCGAAATATGGGGCCGGGAGACCCAGTACTTC; CDR3: CSVEIWGRETQYF
D: TRBD1; J: TRBJ2-7; length: 14; V: TRBV7-2; size: -; DNA: TGTGCCCGCAGCTCCGGGACAGGCGACTACGAGCAGTACTTC; CDR3: CARSSGTGDYEQYF
D: -; J: TRBJ1-2; length: 17; V: TRBV20-1; size: few; DNA: TGCAGTGCTAGTTTTGTGTCGTCAAGCGATACGCTCTATGGCTACACCTTC; CDR3: CSASFVSSSDTLYGYTF
D: -; J: TRBJ2-7; length: 12; V: TRBV10-3; size: few; DNA: TGTGCCATCAGTGAGTCGTACGCCGAGCAGTACTTC; CDR3: CAISESYAEQYF
D: -; J: TRBJ1-1; length: 16; V: TRBV19; size: many; DNA: TGTGCCAGTAGTATAGGCCTTATTGGCACGAACACTGAAGCTTTCTTT; CDR3: CASSIGLIGTNTEAFF
D: -; J: TRBJ2-2; length: 15; V: TRBV2; size: few; DNA: TGTGCCATATACCGGGACACGGGTGGGAGCGGGGAGCTGTTTTTT; CDR3: CAIYRDTGGSGELFF
D: -; J: TRBJ2-5; length: 11; V: TRBV20-1; size: few; DNA: TGCAGTGCTGGGGCCCAAGAGACCCAGTACTTC; CDR3: CSAGAQETQYF
D: -; J: TRBJ1-5; length: 14; V: TRBV7-2; size: many; DNA: TGTGCCGTATCCCACGGGTCAAGCAATCAGCCCCAGCATTTT; CDR3: CAVSHGSSNQPQHF
D: -; J: TRBJ2-5; length: 18; V: TRBV7-2; size: -; DNA: TGTGCCAGCAGCTTGATGGCGGCGGCTAGCGAGGGTTCAGAGACCCAGTACTTC; CDR3: CASSLMAAASEGSETQYF
D: -; J: TRBJ2-2; length: 15; V: TRBV7-6; size: -; DNA: TGTGCCAGCAGCGGATACAGAAGAAACACCGGGGAGCTGTTTTTT; CDR3: CASSGYRRNTGELFF
D: -; J: TRBJ1-2; length: 13; V: TRBV11-2; size: many; DNA: TGTGCCAGCACGAAACCAGGGGATCATGGCTACACCTTC; CDR3: CASTKPGDHGYTF
D: TRBD1; J: TRBJ1-4; length: 16; V: TRBV4-2; size: few; DNA: TGTGCCAGCAGCCAGATACGACCGGGACAGACTGAAAAACTGTTTTTT; CDR3: CASSQIRPGQTEKLFF
D: -; J: TRBJ1-5; length: 13; V: TRBV6-1; size: many; DNA: TGTGCCAGCAGACTGGGGGGACAACAGCCCCAGCATTTT; CDR3: CASRLGGQQPQHF
D: TRBD1; J: TRBJ2-1; length: 14; V: TRBV5-1; size: -; DNA: TGCGCCAGCAGCACGGACAGGGGCCGTGGTGAGCAGTTCTTC; CDR3: CASSTDRGRGEQFF
D: TRBD2; J: TRBJ2-3; length: 18; V: TRBV7-9; size: many; DNA: TGTGCCAGCAGCCCCAGGACTAGCGGGGGGGCTGGCACAGATACGCAGTATTTT; CDR3: CASSPRTSGGAGTDTQYF
D: -; J: TRBJ2-1; length: 12; V: TRBV11-1; size: few; DNA: TGTGCCAGCAGCTCGACAGGACCCCCGAGGTTCTTC; CDR3: CASSSTGPPRFF
D: -; J: TRBJ2-2; length: 14; V: TRBV2; size: many; DNA: TGTGCCAGCAGTGGTTCGCTGAACACCGGGGAGCTGTTTTTT; CDR3: CASSGSLNTGELFF
D: -; J: TRBJ1-2; length: 16; V: TRBV20-1; size: -; DNA: TGCAGTGCTAGAGATAAATATAGCAGGGTCACCTATGGCTACACCTTC; CDR3: CSARDKYSRVTYGYTF
D: -; J: TRBJ2-7; length: 13; V: TRBV15; size: -; DNA: TGTGCCACCAGCAGAGATGTCGGGCACGAGCAGTACTTC; CDR3: CATSRDVGHEQYF
D: -; J: TRBJ2-1; length: 15; V: TRBV19; size: -; DNA: TGTGCCAGTAGTAGACCCCTCGAGGGGGAAAATGAGCAGTTCTTC; CDR3: CASSRPLEGENEQFF
D: -; J: TRBJ2-7; length: 14; V: TRBV10-3; size: many; DNA: TGTGCCATCAGTGGGGGGGCAGGGTCCTACGAGCAGTACTTC; CDR3: CAISGGAGSYEQYF
D: -; J: TRBJ1-2; length: 11; V: TRBV18; size: many; DNA: TGTGCCAGCCAAACCCGGGGCGGCTACACCTTC; CDR3: CASQTRGGYTF
D: -; J: TRBJ1-6; length: 16; V: TRBV13; size: few; DNA: TGTGCCAGCAGCTTGGCCCCCCCTAACAGGGATTCACCCCTCCACTTT; CDR3: CASSLAPPNRDSPLHF
D: -; J: TRBJ2-7; length: 15; V: TRBV6-6; size: few; DNA: TGTGCCAGCAGTTACTCCCCGGGGCAGATGTACGAGCAGTACTTC; CDR3: CASSYSPGQMYEQYF
D: -; J: TRBJ2-6; length: 14; V: TRBV2; size: -; DNA: TGTGCCAGCAGTCCCAAACTTCGGGCCAACGTCCTGACTTTC; CDR3: CASSPKLRANVLTF
D: -; J: TRBJ2-2; length: 14; V: TRBV3-1; size: many; DNA: TGTGCCAGCAGCCACGACTCACAGACAAGGGCGCTGTTTTTT; CDR3: CASSHDSQTRALFF